The text below deals with one T cell receptor beta chain. Source study methods: Amplification with reference gene primers provided the estimates of nucleated cell counts. Clones were sequenced by immunoSEQ multiplex PCR, and TCRdb holds only the in-frame ones, with some missing. V, J and clone size are taken as reported in that table, and D and trimming were inferred from the DNA itself. The data show approximately 130,000 clones, about nine tenths seen once. Germline V CDR1 and CDR2: SGHNT, YYREEE (reference sequence). The CDR3 has 15 residues. J gave up 6 bases and V 4 bases, and 5 bases lay outside the gene matches. The data derive from a study of blood T cell repertoires in COVID-19. Study background: Spain, Italy and the United States supplied samples that represented acute and convalescent COVID-19. T cells, B-cell-depleted T cells, or PBMCs supplied cDNA or gDNA.

The TCR comes from a man aged 45 to 65 with active COVID-19. This chain links TRBV5-4 with TRBJ2-1; TRBD2 matches at 12 bases. The sample consisted of peripheral blood. The CDR3 reads CASSEGLAGGNEQFF. DNA of the CDR3: TGTGCCAGCAGCGAGGGACTAGCGGGTGGCAATGAGCAGTTCTTC.